This is a list of T cell receptor beta chains from one sample in a study of siplizumab effects on memory and regulatory T cells. Profiling relied on immunoSEQ multiplex PCR, and the TCRdb table lists in-frame clones only, not all of them. The table includes 90,000 to 120,000 clones, 85% to 95% detected once. Sequencing was done on a sample of Tregs sorted from blood. These receptors all come from a human donor in good health. Each CDR3 is given with its conserved first and last residue. D genes are given only for firm matches. Some rows have no size entry. The others give once, few or many, or a class for an expanded clone.

clone_size,d_call,j_call,v_call,cdr3_nt,cdr3_aa
NA,NA,TRBJ2-1,TRBV30,TGTGCCTGGAGTAAGGGGTTTTGGTCGCAGTTCTTC,CAWSKGFWSQFF
NA,NA,TRBJ1-3,TRBV5-5,TGTGCCAGCAGCCTCGGGGGGGCTGGAAACACCATATATTTT,CASSLGGAGNTIYF
once,NA,TRBJ1-1,TRBV5-1,TGCGCCAGCAGCTTCTTGACAGGCGCCAACACTGAAGCTTTCTTT,CASSFLTGANTEAFF
NA,NA,TRBJ2-1,TRBV28,TGTGCCAGCAGGGTGCATGGGGGAGAGAAGCAGTTCTTC,CASRVHGGEKQFF
NA,TRBD2,TRBJ2-5,TRBV5-1,TGCGCCAGCAGCGGAAGAGCGGGAGGAGAGACCCAGTACTTC,CASSGRAGGETQYF
once,TRBD1,TRBJ1-5,TRBV28,TGTGCCAGCAGGCATCAGGGGGGCAATCAGCCCCAGCATTTT,CASRHQGGNQPQHF
NA,NA,TRBJ2-1,TRBV5-1,TGCGCCAGCAGCTCAAAGAGGGGACGGGATGAGCAGTTCTTC,CASSSKRGRDEQFF
NA,NA,TRBJ2-5,TRBV5-1,TGCGCCAGCAGCTTGGGGGATCAAGAGACCCAGTACTTC,CASSLGDQETQYF
NA,NA,TRBJ2-1,TRBV28,TGTGCCAGCAGTTTCTTGAACAATGAGCAGTTCTTC,CASSFLNNEQFF
NA,TRBD1,TRBJ1-1,TRBV29-1,TGCAGCGTTGAATACGCGAACAGGGGGAATGAAGCTTTCTTT,CSVEYANRGNEAFF
NA,NA,TRBJ1-2,TRBV14,TGTGCCAGCAGCCAAGATGGGGGAACAACTCCCTATGGCTACACCTTC,CASSQDGGTTPYGYTF
few,NA,TRBJ2-7,TRBV7-9,TGTGCCAGCAGCCCTAAAAGAGGCTACGAGCAGTACTTC,CASSPKRGYEQYF
NA,TRBD2,TRBJ2-7,TRBV28,TGTGCCAGCAGCGGGACTATCTACGAGCAGTACTTC,CASSGTIYEQYF
NA,NA,TRBJ2-2,TRBV6-1,TGTGCCAGCATGCGATCAGCTACCGGGGAGCTGTTTTTT,CASMRSATGELFF
NA,TRBD1,TRBJ2-7,TRBV5-1,TGCGCCAGCAGCTTGGGCGACAGGGGCTACGAGCAGTACTTC,CASSLGDRGYEQYF
NA,TRBD1,TRBJ1-3,TRBV7-9,TGTGCCAGCAGCCACGGGCGGACAGGGGCTGGAAACACCATATATTTT,CASSHGRTGAGNTIYF
NA,TRBD1,TRBJ1-2,TRBV7-9,TGTGCCAGCAGCCCAGGGACAGGAGTAAGAGCTAACTATGGCTACACCTTC,CASSPGTGVRANYGYTF
NA,NA,TRBJ1-1,TRBV18,TGTGCCAGCTCACCCCGGGGGAATACTGAAGCTTTCTTT,CASSPRGNTEAFF
NA,NA,TRBJ2-1,TRBV2,TGTGCCAGCAGTGAATGGACTCTTTACAATGAGCAGTTCTTC,CASSEWTLYNEQFF
NA,NA,TRBJ2-7,TRBV6-6,TGTGCCAGCAGTTACAAAGCCTACGAGCAGTACTTC,CASSYKAYEQYF
NA,NA,TRBJ2-6,TRBV13,TGTGCCAGCAGCCTAACATGGGGTGGGGCCAACGTCCTGACTTTC,CASSLTWGGANVLTF
NA,TRBD2,TRBJ2-1,TRBV7-3,TGTGCCAGCAGCTTACTAGTCTCTAGCGGGAGTATCGGTGAGCAGTTCTTC,CASSLLVSSGSIGEQFF
NA,NA,TRBJ2-1,TRBV18,TGTGCCAGCTCACCGCGATCTTTAACTTTCTCCTATGAGCAGTTCTTC,CASSPRSLTFSYEQFF
NA,NA,TRBJ2-7,TRBV7-9,TGTGCCAGCAGCTACTACAGGGTCCAAAGCTACGAGCAGTACTTC,CASSYYRVQSYEQYF
few,NA,TRBJ1-1,TRBV9,TGTGCCAGCAGCGTAGTGATCAGGGTTGAGGCTTTCTTT,CASSVVIRVEAFF
once,NA,TRBJ1-1,TRBV28,TGTGCCAGCAGTTTTCGGACAGACAGACGTGTATTATGGGACACTGAAGCTTTCTTT,CASSFRTDRRVLWDTEAFF
NA,NA,TRBJ2-7,TRBV2,TGTGCCAGCGTCAGGGGGGGCTACGAGCAGTACTTC,CASVRGGYEQYF
NA,TRBD1,TRBJ2-6,TRBV6-1,TGTGCCAGCGGCAGGGACAGCTCTGGGGCCAACGTCCTGACTTTC,CASGRDSSGANVLTF
NA,NA,TRBJ2-5,TRBV7-3,TGTGCCAGCAGCTTGGGATGGGGACTTCAAGAGACCCAGTACTTC,CASSLGWGLQETQYF